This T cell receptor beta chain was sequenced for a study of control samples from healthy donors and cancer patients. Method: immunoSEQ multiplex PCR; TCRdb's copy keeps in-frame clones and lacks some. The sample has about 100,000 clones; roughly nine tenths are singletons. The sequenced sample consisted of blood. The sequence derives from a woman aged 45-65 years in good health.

The CDR3 nucleotides are TGTGCCAGTAGTCTGTTTGCAACTAATGAAAAACTGTTTTTT. This gives the protein CASSLFATNEKLFF. This chain uses TRBV19 with TRBJ1-4; D is uncertain. Germline lookup yields CDR1 LNHDA and CDR2 SQIVND (reference sequence). V lost 5 bases, J lost 0 bases, and 7 bases lay in between. The CDR3 length is 14 residues.